This is a list of T cell receptor beta chains from one sample in a study of blood T cell repertoires in COVID-19. Using immunoSEQ multiplex PCR, the repertoire was profiled, and TCRdb retains in-frame clones only, with some absent. The repertoire holds about 350,000 clones, with about 90% as singletons. Sequenced material: PBMCs or T cells enriched from blood (not recorded which). The receptor source for this set is a woman aged 25-40 years who had recovered from COVID-19. Each CDR3 is given without its conserved first and last residue. Fields, in order: clone size, CDR3 length, J gene, V gene, CDR3 protein. Clone size, where shown, is once, few, many, or a class for clones that have expanded.

>-|9|TRBJ2-7|TRBV6-5
ASTFSYEQY
>-|10|TRBJ1-2|TRBV6-5
ASFSQGNGYT
>-|14|TRBJ1-3|TRBV5-1
ASSLEGQGGGNTIY
>-|14|TRBJ2-1|TRBV9
ASSASGGLSYNEQF
>-|13|TRBJ1-2|TRBV18
ASSPQQGMDYGYT
>few|13|TRBJ1-2|TRBV28
AGFSGTGYNYGYT
>-|15|TRBJ2-5|TRBV19
ASSIPTSGGASETQY
>-|11|TRBJ2-1|TRBV12-3/TRBV12-4
ASRSRGAFEQF
>-|14|TRBJ2-2|TRBV5-1
ASSLGLVAVHQELF
>-|11|TRBJ2-5|TRBV9
ASSVMGQETQY
>-|15|TRBJ2-3|TRBV7-8
ASSVLTSGGPTDTQY
>-|13|TRBJ1-6|TRBV19
ASSLGQGLHSPLH
>-|11|TRBJ2-1|TRBV29-1
SVGGTGANEQF
>-|14|TRBJ1-5|TRBV28
ASSAHRGRGGQPQH
>-|12|TRBJ1-2|TRBV14
ASSLLEGSGGYT
>-|13|TRBJ2-1|TRBV18
ASSPGQGEYNEQF
>-|11|TRBJ1-1|TRBV5-1
ASSLARVQEAF
>-|13|TRBJ2-7|TRBV27
ASSLSRFSSYEQY
>few|14|TRBJ2-1|TRBV7-9
ASSLPSGGAYNEQF
>-|14|TRBJ2-1|TRBV2
ASSPRGRQSYNEQF
>-|10|TRBJ1-1|TRBV5-1
ASSDGRTEAF
>-|13|TRBJ1-5|TRBV19
ASTNTGYSNQPQH
>-|11|TRBJ1-5|TRBV2
ASRGDRGQPQH
>-|13|TRBJ1-3|TRBV10-3
AISAGDTSGNTIY
>-|16|TRBJ1-1|TRBV15
ATSGNRDREVLDTEAF
>once|13|TRBJ2-3|TRBV4-3
ASSQVAGEADTQY
>once|12|TRBJ1-1|TRBV5-4
ASSLGGANTEAF
>-|14|TRBJ1-3|TRBV11-2
ASSLGTGGSGNTIY
>-|11|TRBJ2-5|TRBV7-2
ASSQELQETQY
>once|12|TRBJ2-7|TRBV10-3
AISDRDSSYEQY
>-|14|TRBJ2-2|TRBV5-1
ASSLDGRGYTGELF
>-|10|TRBJ2-7|TRBV29-1
SVEDSRDEQY
>-|13|TRBJ1-3|TRBV6-5
ASSSTALSGNTIY
>-|12|TRBJ1-2|TRBV5-1
ASSLDRGDYGYT
>-|12|TRBJ2-1|TRBV9
ASSGGAGVNEQF
>-|14|TRBJ1-6|TRBV5-4
ASGAGGVVYGSPLH
>-|12|TRBJ2-7|TRBV10-3
AISGAGGDCEQY
>-|8|TRBJ2-1|TRBV29-1
SVEQNEQF
>-|14|TRBJ2-2|TRBV2
ASSEGAPANTGELF
>-|14|TRBJ1-5|TRBV24-1
ATSETGTGGGQPQH
>-|15|TRBJ2-3|TRBV11-3
ASRHSGGGWGTDTQY
>once|9|TRBJ2-1|TRBV29-1
SVERYNEQF
>few|14|TRBJ1-2|TRBV7-9
ASSLARFGGNYGYT
>-|16|TRBJ2-5|TRBV7-6
ASSQTSGGLGGRETQY
>-|13|TRBJ2-3|TRBV20-1
SASLGGPGTDTQY
>once|11|TRBJ1-1|TRBV19
ASSGGGLSEAF
>-|14|TRBJ1-1|TRBV9
ASSTPGAGFGTEAF
>-|15|TRBJ1-3|TRBV11-3
ASSFGEGPASGNTIY
>few|12|TRBJ1-2|TRBV9
ASSVGQGTYGYT
>-|10|TRBJ1-2|TRBV6-5
ASSYSSRGYT
>-|14|TRBJ2-7|TRBV4-1
ASSQELTGAAYEQY
>-|14|TRBJ2-5|TRBV19
ASSDPGGPEGETQY
>-|13|TRBJ1-2|TRBV2
ASLPGALANYGYT
>-|9|TRBJ1-1|TRBV6-5
ASSTDRGAF
>-|8|TRBJ1-1|TRBV19
ASSGREAF
>-|12|TRBJ1-2|TRBV7-9
ASSLASLFYGYT